This T cell receptor (beta chain) was captured by sequencing in a study of shared clonotypes between healthy human individuals (TCRdb year 2020). Study-wide context: A couple of women and a few men aged 18 to 49 years were included in the cohort. For each donor, CD4 naive and CD4 memory were each run on three plates, CD8 naive on two plates, and CD8 memory on one plate. Per donor, leukapheresis produced somewhere between about 0.94 and 8.9 billion PBMCs. To estimate repertoire size and how much clonotypes are shared between individuals, the study performed deep sequencing of blood TCR repertoires from roughly five healthy adults. Libraries were prepared and TCR repertoires were sequenced by different laboratories using diverse techniques, in order to increase sequencing depth and limit assay-specific biases. Broader findings and caveats from the paper: Rarefaction of sorted-subset datasets indicated incomplete sequencing despite the large sequencing depth. Only blood was sampled, and tissue TCR repertoires likely differ from those in blood. The small number of donors limited the genetic and exposure-history diversity represented. Based on pairwise subsampling, the degree of clonotype sharing among donors was expected to be affected by sequencing depth. Clonotypes shared by all four sorted-subset donors showed higher generation probabilities than non-shared clonotypes. When four donors were compared, the shared fraction of clonotypes was about 5% for naive CD4, about 4% for naive CD8, more than 2% for memory CD4, and around 0.4% for memory CD8. Naive subsets generally had larger estimated clonotype richness than memory subsets.

Unmatched junction bases come to 6, with V trimmed by 5 bases and J by 1 base. The CDR3 runs 15 amino acids, cysteine and phenylalanine included. Solely the CDR3 DNA is kept, with 45 bases framed from the first base. The germline V gene (reference sequence) supplies CDR1 SEHNR and CDR2 FQNEAQ. Using the deep immunoSEQ assay, multiplex PCR amplified TCR CDR3 regions from genomic DNA. For each cell subset, the extracted genomic DNA was distributed evenly across all wells of several immunoSEQ 96-well plates, and each plate served as one replicate. For sorted subsets, around 200 ng genomic DNA, equal to 30,000 to 35,000 T cell genomes, was loaded into each replicate PCR. Purified libraries were quantified with a Qubit 3.0 fluorometer, sized on a Bioanalyzer 2100, and re-quantified with the KAPA Library Quantification kit. Each immunoSEQ 96-well plate was sequenced on its own single-read 150-cycle Illumina NextSeq 550 flow cell. On the study's bioinformatics: The immunoSEQ output contained only junctional sequences without quality scores, so filtering could not match that applied to full-length reads. Sequences were annotated with PyIR, a Python wrapper for IgBLAST v1.9, and V/J genes and CDR3 were assigned using IMGT germline references. Reads with weak V/J assignments (E-value above 1e-6), missing CDR3, stop codons, out-of-frame junctions, or ambiguous translated residues were removed. V3J clonotypes were defined as sequences sharing an identical inferred V gene, J gene, and CDR3 amino acid sequence. The percentage overlap between two repertoires was calculated by dividing the number of shared unique clonotypes by the size of the smaller repertoire. RTK rarefaction, the Chao1 estimator, and Recon v2.1 estimates of unobserved clonotypes were used to assess repertoire richness. For all TCRbeta clonotypes obtained by the gDNA method from a few donors, generation probabilities were computed with OLGA. TCRdb took this table from immuneACCESS and kept in-frame rearrangements with V and J called. Such tables lack part of the clones; where checked against another copy, unresolved V genes explain under half of the gap, and the rest is unexplained. The V and J calls and clone size are taken from that table; D and trimming were inferred from the DNA. The sample profile shows a few million clones; about 93% of them were found once. More than 1.5% of the sample lies in the top ten.

CD8 naive samples consisted of CD45RO-negative cells that were positively selected for CCR7, yielding a CD45RA+CCR7+ population without TemRA cells. The donors were healthy, HIV-negative adults who had no recently reported acute infections or vaccinations. Every donor was a Caucasian adult residing in Nashville, Tennessee, USA. Blood was obtained by leukapheresis, after which PBMCs were separated by Ficoll-Histopaque density gradient centrifugation and cryopreserved in liquid nitrogen vapor phase. Analytical flow cytometry was used to check the purity and quantity of each magnetically sorted T cell population. From each sorted fraction, genomic DNA was isolated and quantified by UV absorbance on a Nanodrop 2000c. Concerning this clone: No antigen is known for it. No base quality values were provided; no much bigger clone lies one nucleotide off.

The chain was built from TRBV7-9 and TRBJ2-3, and 7 junctional nucleotides match TRBD1. The sample comprised naive CD8+ T cells from PBMCs. The cell subset or site label here, explained by the study, means: CD45RA+CCR7+. The sequence was obtained from a man aged 18 to 30 in good health. Some clones in this sample may be carry-over from other donors' samples. The CDR3 sequence is CASSHGTARTDTQYF. The DNA sequence is given as TGTGCCAGCAGCCATGGGACAGCCCGCACAGATACGCAGTATTTT.